One T cell receptor beta chain is described in this entry. Its antigen is undetermined. This CDR3 is built from 15 residues. V shed 4 bases and J shed 7 bases, with 15 bases lying between them. The germline V gene encodes CDR1 SGDLS and CDR2 YYNGEE. The sample is drawn from a study of cytomegalovirus exposure and HLA in healthy donors. Whole-study findings and limits: For most TCR beta V segments, an earlier analysis put the productive rate at about 90% or about 30% of the time. A missense variant in DCLRE1C was later tied to TCR beta V- and J-gene trimming.

PCR involved 60 Vbeta and 13 Jbeta primers. Per the authors' pipeline: A later analysis tallied approximately 80 million unique TCR beta chains, about 9.9 million of them shared. The repertoire was sequenced with immunoSEQ multiplex PCR; TCRdb's copy has only in-frame clones and lacks some. V and J calls and clone size follow that table, whereas D and trimming were derived from the DNA. The sample has 180,000 or so clones, roughly 80% seen once. The sequence derives from a man aged 35 to 55 in good health and CMV-seronegative. The chain is built from TRBV9 and TRBJ1-6, with D hard to call. The specimen sequenced was PBMCs. The CDR3, as DNA: TGTGCCAGCAGCCATAATTATTTGAGCAATTCACCCCTCCACTTT. It specifies CASSHNYLSNSPLHF.